These 20 T cell receptor beta chains came from one sample sequenced in a study of T cells after yellow fever vaccination. MiXCR was run by TCRdb on the 5' RACE reads, yielding one entry per CDR3 protein. This table has fewer than 350,000 distinct CDR3 sequences, 3.5% to 4.5% appearing once. The sample consisted of PBMCs, taken 15 days after the yellow fever booster vaccination. The receptor source for this set is a man younger than 35 who received the YFV17D yellow fever vaccine.

This clonotype was counted many times. This chain uses TRBV2 with TRBJ1-5; no clear D. Germline loops: CDR1 SNHLY, CDR2 FYNNEI. V was shortened by 4 bases and J by 6 bases, with 16 bases between the two germline ends. This CDR3 region has 15 residues. DNA for the CDR3: TGTGCCAGCAGTGTGGAGAAGGGTCAGGCTCAGCCCCAGCATTTT. This sequence encodes CASSVEKGQAQPQHF.

This chain connects TRBV5-4 to TRBJ2-6, with no clear D. CDR3 length: 15 residues. Germline CDR1 is SGHNT and CDR2 is YYREEE (reference sequence). The germline V and J ends were trimmed by 2 bases and 2 bases, with 8 bases remaining between them. CDR3 amino acids: CASSLGRAGANVLTF. The CDR3 DNA follows: TGTGCCAGCAGCTTAGGCCGGGCTGGGGCCAACGTCCTGACTTTC. The whole variable domain, filled in from reference TRBV5-4 and TRBJ2-6, reads ETGVTQSPTHLIKTRGQQVTLRCSSQSGHNTVSWYQQALGQGPQFIFQYYREEENGRGNFPPRFSGLQFPNYSSELNVNALELDDSALYLCASSLGRAGANVLTFGAGSRLTVL.

This clonotype was counted many times. The chain links TRBV12-3 or TRBV12-4 to TRBJ2-7; possible D gene TRBD1, 5 bases. This CDR3 has 13 amino acids. V lost 6 bases and J lost 1, with 10 bases in between. DNA for the CDR3: TGTGCCAGCAGCTTGACAGAGTCCTACGAGCAGTACTTC. It is translated as CASSLTESYEQYF.

There are many counts of this clonotype. The chain carries TRBV5-1 and TRBJ1-1; 7 bases fit TRBD1. The CDR3 is 16 amino acids. V shed 3 bases and J 2 bases; nucleotides not matched to a gene: 10. CDR1 SGHRS and CDR2 YFSETQ come from the germline V gene. The CDR3 DNA sequence: TGCGCCAGCAGCTATCGACAGGGAGGCGGCAACACTGAAGCTTTCTTT. Translating it yields CASSYRQGGGNTEAFF. Combining the CDR3 with reference TRBV5-1 and TRBJ1-1 gives the whole variable domain KAGVTQTPRYLIKTRGQQVTLSCSPISGHRSVSWYQQTPGQGLQFLFEYFSETQRNKGNFPGRFSGRQFSNSRSEMNVSTLELGDSALYLCASSYRQGGGNTEAFFGQGTRLTVV.

This clonotype was seen repeatedly, ten times or more. The rearrangement uses TRBV4-3 and TRBJ2-3; D not certain. The CDR3 is 15 residues long. CDR1 is LGHNA, CDR2 YSLEER, per germline. V lost 1 base and J 1 base, leaving 9 bases between the germline ends. The CDR3 nucleotides are TGCGCCAGCAGCCAAGTTTCGGTTCGCACAGATACGCAGTATTTT. The encoded protein is CASSQVSVRTDTQYF.

The genes are TRBV5-1 and TRBJ2-2; possibly TRBD2 for D (6 bases). CDR1 and CDR2 (germline): SGHRS, YFSETQ. The CDR3 runs to 14 residues. Trimming removed 2 bases from V and 8 bases from J, with 13 bases in between. CDR3 sequence (DNA): TGCGCCAGCAGCTTCCAGGGAGGAATGGGGGAGCTGTTTTTT. It is translated as CASSFQGGMGELFF. The full variable domain, its missing parts supplied by reference TRBV5-1 and TRBJ2-2, is KAGVTQTPRYLIKTRGQQVTLSCSPISGHRSVSWYQQTPGQGLQFLFEYFSETQRNKGNFPGRFSGRQFSNSRSEMNVSTLELGDSALYLCASSFQGGMGELFFGEGSRLTVL.

This clonotype appeared many times. This chain uses TRBV7-2 with TRBJ2-7; 8 bases align to TRBD1. The CDR3 runs to 14 residues. CDR1 and CDR2 (germline): SGHTA, FQGNSA. J lost 4 bases, V lost 5 bases, and 7 bases had no gene match. The CDR3 DNA reads TGTGCCAGCAGCGGACGGACAGGGATGTACGAGCAGTACTTC. The encoded protein is CASSGRTGMYEQYF.

This clonotype was detected many times. The chain joins TRBV5-1 to TRBJ2-7; 8 positions match TRBD1. The germline gives CDR1 SGHRS, CDR2 YFSETQ. This CDR3 is 14 amino acids long. Trimming cost V 1 base and J 5 bases; bases outside gene matches: 5. The CDR3 sequence: CASSLTGGYDEQYF. DNA for the CDR3: TGCGCCAGCAGCTTGACAGGGGGGTACGACGAGCAGTACTTC. Supplemented by reference TRBV5-1 and TRBJ2-7, the full variable domain reads KAGVTQTPRYLIKTRGQQVTLSCSPISGHRSVSWYQQTPGQGLQFLFEYFSETQRNKGNFPGRFSGRQFSNSRSEMNVSTLELGDSALYLCASSLTGGYDEQYFGPGTRLTVT.

This clonotype has more than one count but fewer than ten. DNA for the CDR3: TGTGCCAGCAGCCAAGATTGGGAGACCCAGTACTTC. The encoded protein is CASSQDWETQYF. The rearrangement joins TRBV3-1 to TRBJ2-5; D uncertain. The CDR3 spans 12 residues. With 0 bases removed from V and 5 bases from J, the gap between germline ends came to 4 bases. Per germline, CDR1 LGHDT and CDR2 YNNKEL (reference sequence).

The rearrangement joins TRBV18 to TRBJ2-1, with D tentatively TRBD1 (6 bases). Trimming shortened V by 3 bases and J by 6 bases, and 9 bases separated the two germline ends. The CDR3 is 13 residues long. From germline, CDR1 is KGHSH and CDR2 LQKENI. In DNA form, the CDR3 reads TGTGCCAGCTCACCCGGACAGTCCAATGAGCAGTTCTTC. Protein sequence: CASSPGQSNEQFF. Drawing the rest from reference TRBV18 and TRBJ2-1, the complete variable domain is NAGVMQNPRHLVRRRGQEARLRCSPMKGHSHVYWYRQLPEEGLKFMVYLQKENIIDESGMPKERFSAEFPKEGPSILRIQQVVRGDSAAYFCASSPGQSNEQFFGPGTRLTVL.

Ten or more counts support this clonotype. The rearrangement links TRBV20-1 to TRBJ2-5; D gene ambiguous. In germline, CDR1 is DFQATT, CDR2 SNEGSKA (reference sequence). The CDR3 is 12 residues long. V lost 1 base and J lost 6, with 9 bases in between. The CDR3: CSARGQHQTQYF. The DNA of the CDR3 is TGCAGTGCTAGAGGCCAGCATCAGACCCAGTACTTC.

This clonotype was found a few times. The chain is built from TRBV5-1 and TRBJ2-3; no reliable D call. The CDR3 runs 14 residues. V lost 0 bases and J 3 bases, leaving 8 bases between the germline ends. CDR1 is SGHRS and CDR2 is YFSETQ in the germline V gene. CDR3 coding DNA: TGCGCCAGCAGCTTGGTGGCCGGGACAGATACGCAGTATTTT. Translating it yields CASSLVAGTDTQYF.

J is TRBJ1-1 and V is TRBV5-1; perhaps TRBD1 as D (6 bases). This CDR3 has 15 amino acids. Trimming left V 7 bases short and J 3 bases short, with 19 bases between. CDR1 SGHRS and CDR2 YFSETQ come from the germline V gene. CDR3 in amino acids: CASGIQGRGDTEAFF. For the CDR3, the DNA is TGCGCCAGCGGAATTCAGGGGCGGGGGGACACTGAAGCTTTCTTT.

Many counts were recorded for this clonotype. The chain uses TRBV20-1 and TRBJ1-2; TRBD1 is a possible D gene (6 bases). Trimming shortened V by 1 base and J by 8 bases, and 14 bases separated the two germline ends. CDR3 length: 13 residues. Germline V gene data show CDR1 as DFQATT and CDR2 as SNEGSKA (reference sequence). The chain's CDR3 is CSARVQGPGGYTF. The DNA of the CDR3 is TGCAGTGCTAGAGTCCAGGGGCCTGGAGGCTACACCTTC.

This clonotype has just a few counts. The rearrangement uses TRBV5-4 and TRBJ2-2; the D gene could be TRBD1 or TRBD2 (5 bases each). CDR3 length equals 16 residues. Looked up from germline, CDR1 is SGHNT and CDR2 is YYREEE (reference sequence). Between the trimmed V and J ends, which lost 3 bases and 1 base, there was a span of 13 bases. The CDR3 reads CASSSTRDRNTGELFF. The CDR3 DNA reads as TGTGCCAGCAGCTCCACCCGGGACCGGAACACCGGGGAGCTGTTTTTT. Based on the CDR3 plus reference TRBV5-4 and TRBJ2-2, the full variable domain is ETGVTQSPTHLIKTRGQQVTLRCSSQSGHNTVSWYQQALGQGPQFIFQYYREEENGRGNFPPRFSGLQFPNYSSELNVNALELDDSALYLCASSSTRDRNTGELFFGEGSRLTVL.

Many counts were recorded for this clonotype. This chain uses TRBV27 with TRBJ2-5; D is perhaps TRBD1 (6 bases). The V end was cut by 5 bases, the J end by 2 bases, with 12 bases between. CDR3 size: 14 residues. The germline V gene encodes CDR1 MNHEY and CDR2 SMNVEV (reference sequence). CDR3 sequence reads: CASSPMRGQETQYF. The CDR3 region has the DNA TGTGCCAGCAGTCCCATGAGGGGGCAAGAGACCCAGTACTTC.

The chain employs TRBV5-1 and TRBJ2-2; D unresolved. From germline, CDR1 is SGHRS and CDR2 YFSETQ. V was clipped by 6 bases and J by 2 bases, with 17 bases between them. The CDR3 is made up of 16 amino acids. CDR3 nucleotides: TGCGCCAGCAATCTTAATCAAGGCGGAAACACCGGGGAGCTGTTTTTT. Translated, it gives CASNLNQGGNTGELFF. The full variable domain, with the rest looked up from reference TRBV5-1 and TRBJ2-2, is KAGVTQTPRYLIKTRGQQVTLSCSPISGHRSVSWYQQTPGQGLQFLFEYFSETQRNKGNFPGRFSGRQFSNSRSEMNVSTLELGDSALYLCASNLNQGGNTGELFFGEGSRLTVL.

This clonotype was recorded at least ten times. This chain joins TRBV10-3 and TRBJ1-1, with D possibly matching TRBD1 (5 bases). CDR1 is ENHRY and CDR2 is SYGVKD in the germline V gene. The V gene lost 2 bases and the J gene lost 4 bases, with 8 bases spanning the gap. This CDR3 region has 13 residues. This CDR3 reads CAISEAGSTEAFF. As DNA, the CDR3 is TGTGCCATCAGTGAGGCAGGGTCCACTGAAGCTTTCTTT.

The table lists this clonotype with many counts. The CDR3 nucleotides are TGCGCCAGCAGCCCCTCTCATCCGGGGACTGGGGAGACCCAGTACTTC. Its translation: CASSPSHPGTGETQYF. The chain uses TRBV4-1 and TRBJ2-5; tentative D call: TRBD2 (6 bases). The CDR3 extends over 16 amino acids. Germline V CDR1 and CDR2: MGHRA, YSYEKL. Deletions cut 4 bases from V and 5 bases from J, with 20 bases between.

The chain employs TRBV6-5 and TRBJ2-6, with D possibly TRBD1 on 6 matching bases. The CDR3 has 17 amino acids. V was pared by 2 bases and J by 4 bases, with 15 bases between. Germline-derived CDR1 and CDR2 are MNHEY and SVGAGI. The CDR3 here is CASSYTPQGSGANVLTF. CDR3 in DNA: TGTGCCAGCAGTTACACGCCACAGGGCTCGGGGGCCAACGTCCTGACTTTC.